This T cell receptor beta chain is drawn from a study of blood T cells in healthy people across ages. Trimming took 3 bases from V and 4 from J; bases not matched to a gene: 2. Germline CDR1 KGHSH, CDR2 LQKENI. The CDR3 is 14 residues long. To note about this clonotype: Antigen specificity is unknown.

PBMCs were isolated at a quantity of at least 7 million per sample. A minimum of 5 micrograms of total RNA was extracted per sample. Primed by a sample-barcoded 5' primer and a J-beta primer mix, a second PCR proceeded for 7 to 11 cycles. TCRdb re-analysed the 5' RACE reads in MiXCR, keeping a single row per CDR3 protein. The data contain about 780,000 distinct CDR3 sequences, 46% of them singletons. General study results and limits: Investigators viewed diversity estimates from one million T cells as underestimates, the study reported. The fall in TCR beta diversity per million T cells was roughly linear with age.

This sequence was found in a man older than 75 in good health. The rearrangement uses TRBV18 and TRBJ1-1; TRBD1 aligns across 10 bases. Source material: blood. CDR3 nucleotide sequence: TGTGCCAGCTCACCTGACAGGGGGCTCACTGAAGCTTTCTTT. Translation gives CASSPDRGLTEAFF.